This TCR beta chain comes out of a study of blood T cells in healthy people across ages. Whole-study context: Template switching recovered approximately one barcoded beta molecule for every two T cells.

Per-sample PBMC isolation yielded at least 6 million cells. A second PCR, run for roughly 7 to 12 cycles, used a sample-barcoded 5' primer plus a J-beta primer mix. There were at least 3 million CDR3-containing paired-end reads obtained from each sample. One entry per CDR3 protein, called by TCRdb with MiXCR from the 5' RACE reads. The sample yields roughly 730,000 distinct CDR3 sequences, more than 55% seen once. Study-level points and caveats: Roughly linearly, TCR beta diversity per million T cells fell as age increased.

Comments on this clonotype: The antigen is unknown.

The V and J ends lost 1 base and 4 bases, in that order; junction bases with no gene match: 4. Per the germline V gene, CDR1 is SQVTM and CDR2 is ANQGSEA. CDR3 length: 14 amino acids. The TCR was taken from a man in his forties in good health. The V and J genes are TRBV29-1 and TRBJ1-1; TRBD1 matches 9 bases. The sample consisted of blood. CDR3 bases: TGCAGCGTTGAAGGTGGGACAGGGAGCACTGAAGCTTTCTTT. This gives the protein CSVEGGTGSTEAFF. Based on the CDR3 plus reference TRBV29-1 and TRBJ1-1, the full variable domain is SAVISQKPSRDICQRGTSLTIQCQVDSQVTMMFWYRQQPGQSLTLIATANQGSEATYESGFVIDKFPISRPNLTFSTLTVSNMSPEDSSIYLCSVEGGTGSTEAFFGQGTRLTVV.